Reported below is one T cell receptor beta chain. The data were obtained in a study of response to subunit inactivated influenza vaccine. Germline CDR1 reads KGHSH; CDR2 reads LQKENI. This CDR3 comprises 14 residues. V was pared by 2 bases and J by 4 bases, with 8 bases between. TCRdb used MiXCR to reprocess the RT-PCR reads, holding one entry per CDR3 protein. Here the sample spans hundreds of thousands of distinct CDR3 sequences, 14% being singletons. The chain carries TRBV18 and TRBJ2-2; D unresolved. Sequenced here: PBMCs from blood, sampled approximately 15 days before vaccination. This sequence originates from a man in his fifties who received an inactivated influenza vaccine. CDR3 loop: CASSPKAITGELFF. The CDR3 bases are TGTGCCAGCTCACCAAAGGCAATCACCGGGGAGCTGTTTTTT.